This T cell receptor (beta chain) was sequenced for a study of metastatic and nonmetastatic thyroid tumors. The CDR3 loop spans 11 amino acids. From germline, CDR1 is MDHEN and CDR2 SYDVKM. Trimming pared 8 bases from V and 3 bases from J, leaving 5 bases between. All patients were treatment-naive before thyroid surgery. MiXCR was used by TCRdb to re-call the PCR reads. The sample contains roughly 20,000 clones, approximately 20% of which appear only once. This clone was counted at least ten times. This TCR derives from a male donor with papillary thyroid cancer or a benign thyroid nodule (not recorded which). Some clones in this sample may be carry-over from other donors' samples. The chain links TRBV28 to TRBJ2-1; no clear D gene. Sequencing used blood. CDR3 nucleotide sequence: TGTGCCAGCCACTACTACAATGAGCAGTTCTTC. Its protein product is CASHYYNEQFF. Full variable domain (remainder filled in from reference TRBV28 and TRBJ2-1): DVKVTQSSRYLVKRTGEKVFLECVQDMDHENMFWYRQDPGLGLRLIYFSYDVKMKEKGDIPEGYSVSREKKERFSLILESASTNQTSMYLCASHYYNEQFFGPGTRLTVL.